The clone carrying this TCR beta chain appeared a single time. The CDR3 loop spans 17 amino acids. Sequencing used immunoSEQ multiplex PCR; TCRdb keeps in-frame clones, though not all of them. The sample lists approximately 25,000 clones; around 90% were seen once. The time point denotes: pre-treatment baseline. The data belong to a study of blood T cell dynamics during melanoma immunotherapy. The source was blood, collected from a patient treated with checkpoint blockade. V gene TRBV7-5 combines with J gene TRBJ2-1; the D segment call TRBD2 is taken from the table without a DNA check. TRBV7-5 is given as a pseudogene. This clonotype originated in a human donor with melanoma. CDR3 amino acids: CARSLGRLAVTYNEQFF. CDR3 bases: TGTGCCAGAAGCTTAGGTAGGCTAGCGGTTACCTACAATGAGCAGTTCTTC.